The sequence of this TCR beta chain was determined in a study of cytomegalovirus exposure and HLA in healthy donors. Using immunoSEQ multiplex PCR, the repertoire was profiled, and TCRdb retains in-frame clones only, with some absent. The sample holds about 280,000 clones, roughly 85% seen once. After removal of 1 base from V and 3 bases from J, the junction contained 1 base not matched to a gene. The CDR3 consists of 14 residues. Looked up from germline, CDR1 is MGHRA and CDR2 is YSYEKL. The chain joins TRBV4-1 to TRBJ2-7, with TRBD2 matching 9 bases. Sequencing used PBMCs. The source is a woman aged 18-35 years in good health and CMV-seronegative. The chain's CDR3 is CASSQGLADYEQYF. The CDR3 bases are TGCGCCAGCAGCCAAGGACTAGCGGACTACGAGCAGTACTTC.